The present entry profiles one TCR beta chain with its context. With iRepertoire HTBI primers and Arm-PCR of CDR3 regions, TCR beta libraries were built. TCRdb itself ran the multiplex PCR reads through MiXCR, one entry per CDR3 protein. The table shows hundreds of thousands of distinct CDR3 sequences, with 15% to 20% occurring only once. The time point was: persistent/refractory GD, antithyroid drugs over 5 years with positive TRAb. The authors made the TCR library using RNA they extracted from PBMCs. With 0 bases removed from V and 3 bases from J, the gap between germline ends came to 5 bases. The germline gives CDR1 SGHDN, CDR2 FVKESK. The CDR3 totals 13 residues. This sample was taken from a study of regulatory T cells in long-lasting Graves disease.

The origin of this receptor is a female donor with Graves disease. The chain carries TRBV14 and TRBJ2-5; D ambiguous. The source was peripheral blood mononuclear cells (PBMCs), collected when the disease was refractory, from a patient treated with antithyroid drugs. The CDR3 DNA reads TGTGCCAGCAGCCAAGATGTTGAAGAGACCCAGTACTTC. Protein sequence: CASSQDVEETQYF.